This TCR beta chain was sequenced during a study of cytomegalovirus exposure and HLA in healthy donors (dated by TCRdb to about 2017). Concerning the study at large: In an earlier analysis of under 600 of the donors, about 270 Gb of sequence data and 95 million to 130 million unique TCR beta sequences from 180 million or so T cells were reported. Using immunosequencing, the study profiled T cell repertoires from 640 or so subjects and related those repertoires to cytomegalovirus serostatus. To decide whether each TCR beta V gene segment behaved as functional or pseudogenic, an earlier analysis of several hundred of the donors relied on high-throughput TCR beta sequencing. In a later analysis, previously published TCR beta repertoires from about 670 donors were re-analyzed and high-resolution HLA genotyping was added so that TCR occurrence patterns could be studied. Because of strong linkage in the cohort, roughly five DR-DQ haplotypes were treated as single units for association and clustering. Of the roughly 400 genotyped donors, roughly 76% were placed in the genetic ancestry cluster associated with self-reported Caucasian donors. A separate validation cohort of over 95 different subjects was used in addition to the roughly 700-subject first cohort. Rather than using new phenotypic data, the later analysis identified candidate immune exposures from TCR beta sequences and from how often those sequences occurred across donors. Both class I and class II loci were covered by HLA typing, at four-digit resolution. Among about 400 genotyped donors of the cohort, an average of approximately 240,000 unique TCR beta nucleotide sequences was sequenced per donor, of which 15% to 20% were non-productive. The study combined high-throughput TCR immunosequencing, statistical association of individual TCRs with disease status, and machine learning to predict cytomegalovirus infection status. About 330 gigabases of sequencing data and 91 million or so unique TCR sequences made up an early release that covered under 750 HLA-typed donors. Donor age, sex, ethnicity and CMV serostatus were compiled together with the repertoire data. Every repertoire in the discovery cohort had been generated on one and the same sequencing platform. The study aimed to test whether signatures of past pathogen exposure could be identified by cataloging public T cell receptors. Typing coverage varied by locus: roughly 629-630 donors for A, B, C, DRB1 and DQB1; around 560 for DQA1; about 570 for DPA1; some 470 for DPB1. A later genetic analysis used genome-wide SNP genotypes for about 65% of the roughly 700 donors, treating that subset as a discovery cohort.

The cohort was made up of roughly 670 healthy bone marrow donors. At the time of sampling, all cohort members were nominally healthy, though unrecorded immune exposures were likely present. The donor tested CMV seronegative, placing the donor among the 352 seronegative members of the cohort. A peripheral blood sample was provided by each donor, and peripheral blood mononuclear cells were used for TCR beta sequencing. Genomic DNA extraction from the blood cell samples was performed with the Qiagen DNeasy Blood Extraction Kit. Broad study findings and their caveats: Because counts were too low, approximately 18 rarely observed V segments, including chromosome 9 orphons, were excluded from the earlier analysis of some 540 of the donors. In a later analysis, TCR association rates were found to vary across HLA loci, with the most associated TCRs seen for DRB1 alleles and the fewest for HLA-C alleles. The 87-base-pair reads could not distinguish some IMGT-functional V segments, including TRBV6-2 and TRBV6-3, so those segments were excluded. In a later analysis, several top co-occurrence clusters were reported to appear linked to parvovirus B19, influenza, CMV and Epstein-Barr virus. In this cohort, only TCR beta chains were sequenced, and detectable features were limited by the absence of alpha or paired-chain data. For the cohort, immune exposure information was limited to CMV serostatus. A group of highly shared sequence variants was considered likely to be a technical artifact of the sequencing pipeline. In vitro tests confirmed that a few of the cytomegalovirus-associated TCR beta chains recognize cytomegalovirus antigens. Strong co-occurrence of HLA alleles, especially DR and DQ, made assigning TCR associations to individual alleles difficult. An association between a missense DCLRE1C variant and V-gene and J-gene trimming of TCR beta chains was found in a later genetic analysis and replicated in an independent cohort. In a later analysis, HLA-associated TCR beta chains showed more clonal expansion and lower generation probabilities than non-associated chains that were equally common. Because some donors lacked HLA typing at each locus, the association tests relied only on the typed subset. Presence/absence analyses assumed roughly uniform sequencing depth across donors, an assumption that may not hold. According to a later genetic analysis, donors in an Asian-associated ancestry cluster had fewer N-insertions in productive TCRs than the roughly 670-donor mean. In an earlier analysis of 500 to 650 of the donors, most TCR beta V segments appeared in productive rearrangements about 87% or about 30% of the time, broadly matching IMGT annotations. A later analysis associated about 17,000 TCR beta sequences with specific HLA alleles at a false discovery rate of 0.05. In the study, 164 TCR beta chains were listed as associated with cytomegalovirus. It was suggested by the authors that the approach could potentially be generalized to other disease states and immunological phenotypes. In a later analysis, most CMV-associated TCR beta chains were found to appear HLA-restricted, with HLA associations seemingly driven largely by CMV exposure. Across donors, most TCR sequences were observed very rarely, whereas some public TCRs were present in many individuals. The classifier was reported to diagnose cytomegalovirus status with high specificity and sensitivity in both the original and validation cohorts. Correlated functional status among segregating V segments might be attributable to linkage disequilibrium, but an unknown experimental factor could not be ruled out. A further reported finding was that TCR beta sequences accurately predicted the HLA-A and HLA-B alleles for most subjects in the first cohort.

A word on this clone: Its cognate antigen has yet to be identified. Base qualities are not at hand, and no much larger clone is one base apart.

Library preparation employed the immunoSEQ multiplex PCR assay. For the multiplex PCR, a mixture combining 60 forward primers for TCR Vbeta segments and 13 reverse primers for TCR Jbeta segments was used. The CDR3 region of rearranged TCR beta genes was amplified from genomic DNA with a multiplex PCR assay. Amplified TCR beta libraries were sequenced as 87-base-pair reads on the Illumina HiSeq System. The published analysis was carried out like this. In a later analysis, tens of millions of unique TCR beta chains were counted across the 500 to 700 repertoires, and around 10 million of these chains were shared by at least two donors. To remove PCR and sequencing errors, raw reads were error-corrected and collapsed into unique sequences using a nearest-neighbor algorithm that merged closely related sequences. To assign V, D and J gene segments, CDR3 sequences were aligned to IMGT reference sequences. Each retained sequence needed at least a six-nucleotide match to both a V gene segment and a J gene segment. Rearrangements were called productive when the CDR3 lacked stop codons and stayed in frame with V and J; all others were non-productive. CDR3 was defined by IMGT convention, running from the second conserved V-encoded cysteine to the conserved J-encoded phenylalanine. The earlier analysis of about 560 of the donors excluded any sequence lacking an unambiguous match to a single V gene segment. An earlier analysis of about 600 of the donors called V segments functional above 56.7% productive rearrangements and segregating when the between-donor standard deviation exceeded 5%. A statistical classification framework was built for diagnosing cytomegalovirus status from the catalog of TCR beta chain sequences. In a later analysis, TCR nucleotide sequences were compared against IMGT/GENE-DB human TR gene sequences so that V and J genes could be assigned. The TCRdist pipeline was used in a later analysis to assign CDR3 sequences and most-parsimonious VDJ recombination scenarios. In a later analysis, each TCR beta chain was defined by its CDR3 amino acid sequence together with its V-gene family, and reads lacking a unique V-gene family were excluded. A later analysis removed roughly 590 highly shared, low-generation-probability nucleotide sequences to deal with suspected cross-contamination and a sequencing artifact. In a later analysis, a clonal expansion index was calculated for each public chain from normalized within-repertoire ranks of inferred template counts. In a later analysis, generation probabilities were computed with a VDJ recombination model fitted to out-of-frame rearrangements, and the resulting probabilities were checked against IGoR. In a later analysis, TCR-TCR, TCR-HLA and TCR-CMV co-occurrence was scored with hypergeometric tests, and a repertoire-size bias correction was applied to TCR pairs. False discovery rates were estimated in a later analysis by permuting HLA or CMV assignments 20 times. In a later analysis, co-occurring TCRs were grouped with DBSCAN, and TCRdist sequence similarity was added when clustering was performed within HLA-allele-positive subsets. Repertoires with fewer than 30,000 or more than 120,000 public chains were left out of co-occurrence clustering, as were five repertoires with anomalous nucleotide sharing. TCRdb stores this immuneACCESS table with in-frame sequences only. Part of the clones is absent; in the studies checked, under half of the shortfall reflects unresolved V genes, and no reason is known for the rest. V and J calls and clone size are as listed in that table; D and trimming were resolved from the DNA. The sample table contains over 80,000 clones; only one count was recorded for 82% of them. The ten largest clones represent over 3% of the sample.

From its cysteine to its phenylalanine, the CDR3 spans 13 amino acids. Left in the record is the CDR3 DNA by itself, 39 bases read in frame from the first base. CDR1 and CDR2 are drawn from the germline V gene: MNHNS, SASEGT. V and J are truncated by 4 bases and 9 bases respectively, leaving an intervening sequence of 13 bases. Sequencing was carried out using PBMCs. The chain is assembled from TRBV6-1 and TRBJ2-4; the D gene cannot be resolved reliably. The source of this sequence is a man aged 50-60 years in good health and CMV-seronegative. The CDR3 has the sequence CASSGDIPGIQYF. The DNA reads TGTGCCAGCAGTGGAGATATCCCGGGCATTCAGTACTTC.